This T cell receptor beta chain was documented in a study of T cell changes during pregnancy in multiple sclerosis. CDR1 and CDR2 (germline): SQVTM, ANQGSEA. The V end was cut by 7 bases, the J end by 5 bases, with 15 bases between. The length of the CDR3 is 12 residues. Using immunoSEQ multiplex PCR, the repertoire was profiled, and TCRdb retains in-frame clones only, with some absent. The data contain 45,000 to 60,000 clones, about 91% of them singletons. Sequences were derived from CD4+ T cells from peripheral blood mononuclear cells, sampled in the second trimester of pregnancy. V and J are TRBV29-1 and TRBJ2-7, with no clear D. The clonotype originates from a female donor with multiple sclerosis, enrolled in a pregnancy study. The CDR3 loop is CSARVARNEQYF. CDR3 nucleotides: TGCAGCGCCCGGGTCGCTAGGAACGAGCAGTACTTC.